What follows are 2 T cell receptor beta chains derived from one specimen sequenced in a study of T cell responses to AZD1222 COVID-19 vaccine. Profiled with immunoSEQ multiplex PCR; TCRdb holds only in-frame clones, not every one. Of about 170,000 clones detected, 80% to 95% appear once; the ten largest clones hold roughly 1.5%. The source was peripheral blood, collected on day 0 of AZD1222 vaccination. The receptors here all came from an adult in good health.

CDR3 region: CATGILADQNYEQYF. CDR3 DNA sequence: TGTGCCACCGGCATACTAGCGGACCAAAACTACGAGCAGTACTTC. The chain couples TRBV24-1 to TRBJ2-7; 8 positions agree with TRBD2. In germline, CDR1 is KGHDR, CDR2 SFDVKD. After removal of 9 bases from V and 3 bases from J, the junction contained 12 bases not matched to a gene. The CDR3 spans 15 residues.

The chain has TRBV5-1 and TRBJ1-2, with 9 bases matching TRBD1. Germline CDR1 reads SGHRS; CDR2 reads YFSETQ. J lost 2 bases, V lost 8 bases, and 10 bases had no gene match. CDR3 size: 15 residues. The DNA of the CDR3 is TGCGCCAGTTCTACGACAGGGGGTTTAAACTATGGCTACACCTTC. Its translation is CASSTTGGLNYGYTF.